These 10 T cell receptor beta chains were sequenced from one sample in a study of CD8 T cells in ankylosing spondylitis. TCRdb re-called the 5' RACE reads with MiXCR, one entry per CDR3 protein. Here the sample spans 35,000 or so distinct CDR3 sequences, approximately 17% being singletons. What was sequenced was blood. The receptors were sampled from a male donor with ankylosing spondylitis or in good health (not recorded which).

This clonotype was observed a few times. The rearrangement uses TRBV20-1 and TRBJ2-3; D perhaps matches TRBD2 (6 bases). Per germline, CDR1 DFQATT and CDR2 SNEGSKA (reference sequence). V lost 2 bases and J lost 2, with 20 bases in between. This CDR3 contains 17 residues. DNA of the CDR3: TGCAGTGCTAGAAGGAGTGCCGCGGGGCGGAACACAGATACGCAGTATTTT. Residues: CSARRSAAGRNTDTQYF.

About this clonotype itself: The junction shows a germline mismatch at one end, possibly a read error. The rearrangement links TRBV7-2 to TRBJ1-2; D possibly corresponds to TRBD1 (5 bases). The CDR3 loop spans 13 amino acids. The germline V gene has CDR1 SGHTA and CDR2 FQGNSA. The CDR3 protein is CASSLGTDPGYTF. DNA of the CDR3: TGTGCCAGTAGCTTAGGGACCGACCCAGGCTACACCTTC.

The table lists this clonotype with a few counts. The chain recombines TRBV14 with TRBJ1-1, with D possibly being TRBD1 (5 bases). The CDR3 length is 16 residues. V lost 1 base to trimming and J lost 6 bases, with 18 bases between them. Germline V gene data show CDR1 as SGHDN and CDR2 as FVKESK. The CDR3 protein is CASSQAGRPGAPEAFF. CDR3 nucleotides: TGTGCCAGCAGCCAAGCGGGGCGGCCGGGTGCTCCTGAAGCTTTCTTT.

The J gene is TRBJ2-1, the V gene TRBV29-1; tentatively, D is TRBD1 (5 bases). The CDR3 runs to 12 residues. The V end lost 6 bases, the J end lost 15 bases, and 21 bases lay between the germline ends. Germline V lookup: CDR1 SQVTM, CDR2 ANQGSEA. CDR3 nucleotide sequence: TGCAGCGTGTCCTGGGGCGATATGAAGGGGTTCTTC. Its translation: CSVSWGDMKGFF.

This clonotype has just a few counts. This chain joins TRBV20-1 and TRBJ1-1; D remains ambiguous. The CDR3 totals 14 residues. Trimming removed 5 bases from V and 4 bases from J, with 17 bases in between. Germline loops: CDR1 DFQATT, CDR2 SNEGSKA (reference sequence). The CDR3 sequence is CSAPAGSTGTEAFF. In DNA form, the CDR3 reads TGCAGTGCTCCCGCCGGGTCGACGGGCACTGAAGCTTTCTTT.

The chain links TRBV27 to TRBJ2-1, with D perhaps TRBD2 (6 bases). This CDR3 comprises 16 residues. With 5 bases removed from V and 5 bases from J, the gap between germline ends came to 19 bases. Germline V gene data show CDR1 as MNHEY and CDR2 as SMNVEV (reference sequence). CDR3 in amino acids: CASSTGDWDGHNEQFF. As DNA, the CDR3 is TGTGCCAGCAGTACCGGGGACTGGGACGGGCACAATGAGCAGTTCTTC.

This clonotype was seen a few times. This sequence joins TRBV27 and TRBJ2-3, with D perhaps TRBD1 or TRBD2 (6 bases each). Germline CDR1 reads MNHEY; CDR2 reads SMNVEV (reference sequence). Trimming left V 1 base short and J 6 bases short, with 8 bases between. This CDR3 comprises 13 residues. CDR3 sequence: CASSLYGGDTQYF. In nucleotides, the CDR3 is TGTGCCAGCAGTTTATACGGGGGCGATACGCAGTATTTT.

The chain employs TRBV6-6 and TRBJ2-1, with 9 positions matching TRBD2. Germline V CDR1 and CDR2: MNHNY, SVGAGI (reference sequence). The CDR3 length is 14 residues. V shed 5 bases, J shed 7 bases, and the junction held 6 bases outside the gene matches. This CDR3 reads CASSIAGVTNEQFF. The CDR3 DNA sequence: TGTGCCAGCAGTATAGCGGGAGTCACAAATGAGCAGTTCTTC.

The rearrangement links TRBV7-3 to TRBJ2-2, with D possibly TRBD1 on 6 matching bases. This CDR3 comprises 18 residues. The V end lost 1 base, the J end lost 2 bases, and 17 bases lay between the germline ends. From germline, CDR1 is SGHTA and CDR2 FQGTGA. The CDR3 DNA is TGTGCCAGCAGCTTAAAGCTTGGGCAGGGGCTTAACACCGGGGAGCTGTTTTTT. Protein sequence: CASSLKLGQGLNTGELFF. The full variable domain, its missing parts supplied by reference TRBV7-3 and TRBJ2-2, is GAGVSQTPSNKVTEKGKYVELRCDPISGHTALYWYRQSLGQGPEFLIYFQGTGAADDSGLPNDRFFAVRPEGSVSTLKIQRTERGDSAVYLCASSLKLGQGLNTGELFFGEGSRLTVL.

The chain joins TRBV7-2 to TRBJ1-4; no reliable D call. CDR3 length: 13 amino acids. Germline CDR1 SGHTA, CDR2 FQGNSA. Trimming pared 8 bases from V and 7 bases from J, leaving 14 bases between. CDR3 loop: CASQKTLGEKLFF. CDR3 DNA: TGTGCCAGCCAAAAGACCCTCGGTGAAAAACTGTTTTTT.